The rows below give T cell receptor beta chains drawn from one sample of a study of blood T cell repertoires in COVID-19. The repertoire was sequenced with immunoSEQ multiplex PCR; TCRdb's copy has only in-frame clones and lacks some. The table lists some 200,000 clones, about 82% of them singletons, with more than 9% in the top ten. The sample was peripheral blood. These receptors came from a woman of 80 years or more with acute or convalescent COVID-19. Each CDR3 is given with its conserved first and last residue. A D gene is named only where the DNA matches it firmly. Expanded clones are given a class, and other clones once, few, many or no size at all.

v_call	j_call	clone_size	d_call	cdr3_aa	cdr3_nt
TRBV5-1	TRBJ2-5	.	TRBD2	CASSPGGSGIQETQYF	TGCGCCAGCAGCCCCGGAGGTAGCGGGATACAAGAGACCCAGTACTTC
TRBV18	TRBJ1-1	.	TRBD1	CASSRDSKNTEAFF	TGTGCCAGCTCAAGGGACAGTAAGAACACTGAAGCTTTCTTT
TRBV18	TRBJ1-4	.	TRBD1	CASSPRGNEKLFF	TGTGCCAGCTCACCCAGGGGGAATGAAAAACTGTTTTTT
TRBV7-3	TRBJ1-4	.	.	CASRPGYGEKLFF	TGTGCCAGCAGGCCCGGTTACGGTGAAAAACTGTTTTTT
TRBV10-2	TRBJ1-2	.	.	CASSESTWTGNTF	TGCGCCAGCAGTGAGTCTACCTGGACGGGGAACACCTTC
TRBV28	TRBJ2-7	few	TRBD2	CASSLVRSGSSAEQYF	TGTGCCAGCAGTTTAGTCCGTAGCGGGAGTTCGGCCGAGCAGTACTTC
TRBV19	TRBJ1-2	.	.	CASRFLERNYGYTF	TGTGCCAGTAGGTTTCTGGAGAGGAACTATGGCTACACCTTC
TRBV5-1	TRBJ2-1	.	TRBD2	CASSLAPSGSYNEQFF	TGCGCCAGCAGCTTGGCTCCTAGCGGTTCCTACAATGAGCAGTTCTTC
TRBV30	TRBJ2-7	once	TRBD1	CAWSTRTGGYEQYF	TGTGCCTGGAGTACACGGACAGGGGGGTACGAGCAGTACTTC
TRBV4-1	TRBJ2-1	many	.	CASSQIDMLFYNEQFF	TGCGCCAGCAGCCAGATAGACATGCTATTTTACAATGAGCAGTTCTTC
TRBV7-8	TRBJ1-1	.	.	CASSFGGENTEAFF	TGTGCCAGCAGCTTTGGGGGGGAGAACACTGAAGCTTTCTTT
TRBV4-1	TRBJ2-1	.	TRBD2	CASSQELAGSSYNEQFF	TGCGCCAGCAGCCAAGAACTAGCGGGGAGCTCCTACAATGAGCAGTTCTTC
TRBV29-1	TRBJ1-1	.	TRBD1	CSARGPLGTEAFF	TGCAGCGCAAGGGGGCCCCTCGGCACTGAAGCTTTCTTT
TRBV7-2	TRBJ1-3	.	.	CASSLAPTGSTGNTIYF	TGTGCCAGCAGCTTAGCCCCGACAGGTTCTACTGGAAACACCATATATTTT
TRBV3-1/TRBV3-2	TRBJ2-1	once	TRBD2	CASSLGTRMVYNEQFF	TGTGCCAGCAGTCTCGGGACTAGGATGGTCTACAATGAGCAGTTCTTC
TRBV3-1/TRBV3-2	TRBJ1-2	.	.	CASSQSRGSGYTF	TGTGCCAGCAGCCAGAGCAGGGGAAGTGGCTACACCTTC
TRBV19	TRBJ2-5	.	TRBD2	CASSSPGLAGQETQYF	TGTGCCAGTAGTTCACCGGGACTAGCGGGCCAAGAGACCCAGTACTTC
TRBV10-3	TRBJ2-7	.	TRBD2	CAISERLAGDSYEQYF	TGTGCCATCAGTGAGAGACTAGCGGGAGATTCCTACGAGCAGTACTTC
TRBV11-2	TRBJ2-5	once	TRBD1	CASSLGAIGTAQETQYF	TGTGCCAGCAGCTTAGGCGCGATTGGGACAGCCCAAGAGACCCAGTACTTC
TRBV11-2	TRBJ2-5	.	TRBD2	CASSLTRTRGETQYF	TGTGCCAGCAGCCTAACACGGACTAGAGGAGAGACCCAGTACTTC